The subject of this entry is one T cell receptor (beta chain). Its cognate antigen is unknown. This entry comes from a study of cytomegalovirus exposure and HLA in healthy donors. Study observations and caveats: What TCR beta sequences reportedly achieved was accurate prediction of HLA-A and HLA-B alleles in most subjects.

The PCR contained 60 Vbeta and 13 Jbeta primers. Generated by immunoSEQ multiplex PCR, the TCRdb table keeps only in-frame clones and is missing some. In the table there are around 120,000 clones, 80% of which are singletons. The CDR3 loop spans 15 amino acids. Germline-derived CDR1 and CDR2 are SNHLY and FYNNEI. Trimming cost V 6 bases and J 1 base; bases outside gene matches: 4. This sequence joins TRBV2 and TRBJ2-2; 8 bases are shared with TRBD1. The receptor comes from a female donor in good health and CMV-seropositive. The sequenced sample consisted of PBMCs. The CDR3 region is CASSQDRVNTGELFF. The CDR3 nucleotides are TGTGCCAGCAGCCAGGACAGGGTGAACACCGGGGAGCTGTTTTTT.